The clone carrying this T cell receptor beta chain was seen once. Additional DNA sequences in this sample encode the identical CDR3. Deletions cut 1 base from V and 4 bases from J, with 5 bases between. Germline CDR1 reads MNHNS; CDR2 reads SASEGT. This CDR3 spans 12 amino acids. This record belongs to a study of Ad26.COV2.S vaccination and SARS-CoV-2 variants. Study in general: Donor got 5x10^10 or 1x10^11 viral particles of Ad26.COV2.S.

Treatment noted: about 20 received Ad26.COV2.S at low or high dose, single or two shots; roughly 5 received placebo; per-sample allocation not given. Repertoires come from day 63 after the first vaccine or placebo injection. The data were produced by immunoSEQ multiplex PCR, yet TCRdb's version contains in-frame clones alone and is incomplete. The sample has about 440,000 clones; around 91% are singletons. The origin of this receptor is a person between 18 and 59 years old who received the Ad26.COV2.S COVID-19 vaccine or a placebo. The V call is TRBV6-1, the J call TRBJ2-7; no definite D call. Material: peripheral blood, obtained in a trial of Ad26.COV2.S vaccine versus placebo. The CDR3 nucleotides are TGTGCCAGCAGTGAAGTAGGGTACGAGCAGTACTTC. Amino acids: CASSEVGYEQYF.